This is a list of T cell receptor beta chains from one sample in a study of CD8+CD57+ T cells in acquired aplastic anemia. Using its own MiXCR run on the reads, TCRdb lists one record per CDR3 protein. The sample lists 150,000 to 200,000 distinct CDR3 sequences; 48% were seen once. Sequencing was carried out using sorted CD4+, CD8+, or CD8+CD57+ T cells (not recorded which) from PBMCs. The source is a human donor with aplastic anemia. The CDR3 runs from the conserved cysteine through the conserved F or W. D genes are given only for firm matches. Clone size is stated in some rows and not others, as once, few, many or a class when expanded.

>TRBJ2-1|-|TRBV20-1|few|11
TGCAGTGCTCCATTGCTTACCCGAAGCGTCTTC
CSAPLLTRSVF
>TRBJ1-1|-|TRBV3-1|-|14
TGTGCCAGCAGCCAAGGTCAGGGAAACACTGAAGCTTTCTTT
CASSQGQGNTEAFF
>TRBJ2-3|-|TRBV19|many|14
TGTGCCAGTAGCGGGACAACTAGCACAGATACGCAGTATTTT
CASSGTTSTDTQYF
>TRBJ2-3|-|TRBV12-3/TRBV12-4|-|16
TGTGCCAGCAGTTCCTCGGCGGGATACCCCACAGATACGCAGTGTTTT
CASSSSAGYPTDTQCF
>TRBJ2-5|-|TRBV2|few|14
TGTGCCAGCAGTGAAGCACTAGAAATCGAGACCCAGTACTTC
CASSEALEIETQYF
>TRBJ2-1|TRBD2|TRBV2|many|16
TGTGCCAGCAGTGATCAACGTGGAACTAGCGGGAGCGTGGGGTTCTTC
CASSDQRGTSGSVGFF
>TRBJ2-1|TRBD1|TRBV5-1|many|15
TGCGCCAGCAGCTTGTTACAGGGGGCCCTAGGTGAGCAGTTCTTC
CASSLLQGALGEQFF
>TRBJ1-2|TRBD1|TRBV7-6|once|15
TGTGCCAGCAGCCCCGGACAGGGGGTGGCTTATGGCTACACCTTC
CASSPGQGVAYGYTF
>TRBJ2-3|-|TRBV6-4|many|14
TGTGCCAGCCCGGGGTTCCCCCACACAGATACGCAGTATTTT
CASPGFPHTDTQYF
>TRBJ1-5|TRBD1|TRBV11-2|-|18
TGTGCCAGCAGCCCTCTTAGGGCCCGGGACAGAGTTCGTCAGCCCCAGCATTTT
CASSPLRARDRVRQPQHF
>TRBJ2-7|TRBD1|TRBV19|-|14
TGTGCCAGTAGTATGGGACAGGGGGCCTACGAGCAGTACTTC
CASSMGQGAYEQYF
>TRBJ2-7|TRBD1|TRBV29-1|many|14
TGCAGCGTTCGAAAACAGGGGAGTTTCTACGAGCAGTACTTC
CSVRKQGSFYEQYF
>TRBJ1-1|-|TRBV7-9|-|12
TGTGCCAGCAGGTCCCGGGACACTGAAGCTTTCTTT
CASRSRDTEAFF
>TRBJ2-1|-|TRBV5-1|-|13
TGCGCCAGCAGAGACGACAGCCACAATGAGCAGTTCTTC
CASRDDSHNEQFF
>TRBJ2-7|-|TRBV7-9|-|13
TGTGCCAGCAGCCTGGACACCTCCTACGAGCAGTACTTC
CASSLDTSYEQYF
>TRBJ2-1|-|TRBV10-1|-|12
TGCGCCAGCAGTGGTGTCGGGAATGAGCAGTTCTTC
CASSGVGNEQFF